The subject of this entry is one T cell receptor beta chain. Its matching antigen is unknown. The PCR had 60 Vbeta and 13 Jbeta primers. The method was immunoSEQ multiplex PCR; TCRdb's version includes in-frame clones alone and lacks a portion of them. The table has 100,000 to 150,000 clones, about 78% seen once. The sample originates from a study of cytomegalovirus exposure and HLA in healthy donors. The CDR3 totals 15 residues. Trimming at V came to 4 bases and at J to 1 base, leaving 7 bases not matched to a gene. CDR1 and CDR2 from the germline V gene are SGHRS and YFSETQ. Findings and caveats of the study: A later analysis linked a missense variant in DCLRE1C to the trimming of TCR beta V and J genes.

V usage is TRBV5-1 and J usage is TRBJ2-7; 8 bases align to TRBD1. The source is a young man in good health and CMV-seronegative. The sequencing sample was made of PBMCs. The chain's CDR3 is CASSPATGGSYEQYF. CDR3 DNA: TGCGCCAGCAGCCCAGCAACAGGGGGATCCTACGAGCAGTACTTC.